Each of the 30 T cell receptor beta chains below was sequenced from the same sample in a study of CD39 and CD103 CD8 tumor-infiltrating T cells. Assay: immunoSEQ multiplex PCR; the TCRdb copy retains only in-frame clones and omits some. This table has some 7,000 clones, 50% to 75% appearing once. The sequenced sample was CD8+ T cells sorted from blood. Regarding subset: total memory CD8 T cells (CD45RA-CCR7+/-) from blood or uninvolved lymph node. Receptors were obtained from a human donor with head and neck squamous cell carcinoma.

The V call is TRBV4-3, the J call TRBJ1-5; D is perhaps TRBD1 (5 bases). Trimming took 0 bases from V and 7 from J, leaving 13 bases between them. The germline V gene encodes CDR1 LGHNA and CDR2 YSLEER. The CDR3 spans 15 residues. The CDR3 DNA is TGCGCCAGCAGCCAAGATTCGGGGGAAGGACAGCCCCAGCATTTT. Translating it yields CASSQDSGEGQPQHF.

The chain uses TRBV11-3 and TRBJ2-6; tentative D call: TRBD1 (5 bases). Trimming removed 4 bases at V and 4 bases at J, with 17 bases between. The CDR3 contains 17 residues. From germline, CDR1 is SGHNT and CDR2 YENEEA. The CDR3 DNA follows: TGTGCCAGCAGCTCATCCGTGCAGGGCCCAGGGGCCAACGTCCTGACTTTC. Protein product: CASSSSVQGPGANVLTF.

This chain links TRBV7-9 with TRBJ1-1; D ambiguous. The ends were cut back, 5 bases at V and 3 bases at J, with 13 bases in the middle. CDR3 length: 14 amino acids. Germline values: CDR1 SEHNR, CDR2 FQNEAQ (reference sequence). Written as DNA, the CDR3 is TGTGCCAGCAGCGTGATTTGGGGTGACACTGAAGCTTTCTTT. Translation gives CASSVIWGDTEAFF.

The chain employs TRBV4-1 and TRBJ2-3; possible D gene TRBD2, 5 bases. Germline V gene sequence: CDR1 MGHRA, CDR2 YSYEKL. The CDR3 spans 15 residues. With 0 bases removed from V and 5 bases from J, the gap between germline ends came to 12 bases. Here the CDR3 reads CASSQERAEVDTQYF. CDR3 sequence (DNA): TGCGCCAGCAGCCAAGAAAGAGCGGAGGTAGATACGCAGTATTTT.

This sequence joins TRBV6-1 and TRBJ2-7, with 8 bases lining up with TRBD1. Losses at the gene ends were 8 bases for V and 2 bases for J; bases not matched to a gene: 5. The CDR3 consists of 13 residues. Germline V lookup: CDR1 MNHNS, CDR2 SASEGT. This chain's CDR3 is CASEWTGTYEQYF. In DNA form, the CDR3 reads TGTGCCAGCGAGTGGACAGGGACCTACGAGCAGTACTTC.

V is TRBV30 and J is TRBJ1-1; D is ambiguous. V lost 4 bases to trimming and J lost 4 bases, with 10 bases between them. Germline lookup yields CDR1 GTSNPN and CDR2 SVGIG (reference sequence). CDR3 length equals 12 residues. Here the CDR3 reads CAWMIGSTEAFF. The CDR3 nucleotides read TGTGCCTGGATGATCGGGTCCACTGAAGCTTTCTTT.

The rearrangement links TRBV28 to TRBJ1-5; TRBD1 might be the D (6 bases). CDR1 and CDR2 (germline): MDHEN, SYDVKM. The CDR3 length is 15 residues. The germline V and J ends were trimmed by 7 bases and 2 bases, with 15 bases remaining between them. CDR3 sequence reads: CASNLRGLGNQPQHF. The CDR3 coding sequence is TGTGCCAGCAATCTGAGGGGGTTAGGCAATCAGCCCCAGCATTTT.

CDR3 in amino acids: CASSTRLAGVGF. The CDR3 region has the DNA TGTGCCAGCAGCACTAGACTAGCGGGAGTAGGGTTC. The chain links TRBV21-1 to TRBJ2-7; the table's D gene call, TRBD2, was not cross checked with the DNA. TRBV21-1 is termed a pseudogene. This CDR3 is 12 amino acids long.

The chain carries TRBV7-9 and TRBJ2-7, with D perhaps TRBD1 (6 bases). CDR1 and CDR2 from the germline V gene are SEHNR and FQNEAQ (reference sequence). V lost 4 bases and J lost 3, with 10 bases in between. The CDR3 has 13 residues. CDR3 sequence (DNA): TGTGCCAGCAGCTACGGACAGCTCTACGAGCAGTACTTC. Translating it yields CASSYGQLYEQYF.

The V gene is TRBV13, the J gene TRBJ2-1, with TRBD2 matching over 8 bases. Trimming removed 5 bases from V and 0 bases from J; junction bases left unmatched: 6. Germline V lookup: CDR1 PRHDT, CDR2 FYEKMQ (reference sequence). The CDR3 covers 16 residues. CDR3 nucleotides: TGTGCCAGCAGCCGGCAGCGGGAGATCTCCTACAATGAGCAGTTCTTC. Amino acids: CASSRQREISYNEQFF.

The chain is built from TRBV13 and TRBJ2-3; 11 bases are a match to TRBD2. Germline V gives CDR1 PRHDT, CDR2 FYEKMQ (reference sequence). The CDR3 sequence is 15 residues long. Losses at the gene ends were 4 bases for V and 5 bases for J; bases not matched to a gene: 5. This chain's CDR3 is CASSSPGTSGDTQYF. DNA for the CDR3: TGTGCCAGCAGCTCCCCCGGGACTAGCGGAGATACGCAGTATTTT. The variable domain in full, completed from reference TRBV13 and TRBJ2-3, reads AAGVIQSPRHLIKEKRETATLKCYPIPRHDTVYWYQQGPGQDPQFLISFYEKMQSDKGSIPDRFSAQQFSDYHSELNMSSLELGDSALYFCASSSPGTSGDTQYFGPGTRLTVL.

This chain links TRBV6-5 with TRBJ1-1, with D hard to call. From germline, CDR1 is MNHEY and CDR2 SVGAGI. Trimming removed 2 bases from V and 0 bases from J, with 4 bases in between. The CDR3 is 13 amino acids. The CDR3 DNA reads as TGTGCCAGCAGTTACCAGATGAACACTGAAGCTTTCTTT. Its translation: CASSYQMNTEAFF.

The rearrangement joins TRBV5-6 to TRBJ2-7, with D tentatively TRBD2 (6 bases). The length of the CDR3 is 16 residues. Per germline, CDR1 SGHDT and CDR2 YYEEEE. Trimming removed 0 bases from V and 0 bases from J, with 13 bases in between. CDR3 in amino acids: CASSLVTGLASYEQYF. In DNA form, the CDR3 reads TGTGCCAGCAGCTTGGTGACGGGACTTGCCTCCTACGAGCAGTACTTC.

The V gene is TRBV27, the J gene TRBJ2-7; tentatively, D is TRBD1 or TRBD2 (5 bases each). The V gene lost 3 bases and the J gene lost 0 bases, with 9 bases spanning the gap. The CDR3 is made up of 14 amino acids. Germline-derived CDR1 and CDR2 are MNHEY and SMNVEV (reference sequence). CDR3 protein: CASSFWGPSYEQYF. The CDR3 region has the DNA TGTGCCAGCAGTTTTTGGGGACCCTCCTACGAGCAGTACTTC.

The chain has TRBV7-2 and TRBJ2-4; 16 nucleotides match TRBD2. Trimming cost V 6 bases and J 1 base; bases outside gene matches: 6. In germline, CDR1 is SGHTA, CDR2 FQGNSA. This CDR3 has 18 residues. The CDR3 sequence: CASSPGLAGGKAKNIQYF. The DNA of the CDR3 is TGTGCCAGCAGTCCGGGACTAGCGGGAGGGAAGGCCAAAAACATTCAGTACTTC.

This chain uses TRBV29-1 with TRBJ2-1; 7 bases line up with TRBD1. This CDR3 spans 14 amino acids. The ends lost 6 bases at V and 7 bases at J; junction bases unmatched: 12. Germline V gives CDR1 SQVTM, CDR2 ANQGSEA. CDR3 amino acids: CSVDSGGPWNEQFF. Here the CDR3 DNA reads TGCAGCGTCGACTCAGGGGGTCCCTGGAATGAGCAGTTCTTC.

The chain employs TRBV5-4 and TRBJ2-7, with a tentative D call TRBD2 (5 bases). This CDR3 has 13 amino acids. Per germline, CDR1 SGHNT and CDR2 YYREEE (reference sequence). V lost 8 bases and J lost 2, with 14 bases in between. CDR3 sequence (DNA): TGTGCCAGTCAGCCCCGGGGAGCCTACGAGCAGTACTTC. This encodes CASQPRGAYEQYF. Full variable domain (remainder filled in from reference TRBV5-4 and TRBJ2-7): ETGVTQSPTHLIKTRGQQVTLRCSSQSGHNTVSWYQQALGQGPQFIFQYYREEENGRGNFPPRFSGLQFPNYSSELNVNALELDDSALYLCASQPRGAYEQYFGPGTRLTVT.

This clone was counted between two and nine times. The rearrangement uses TRBV7-6 and TRBJ1-1; no clear D gene. Trimming shortened V by 1 base and J by 2 bases, and 5 bases separated the two germline ends. There are 13 residues in the CDR3. Germline V gene sequence: CDR1 SGHVS, CDR2 FNYEAQ. CDR3 sequence (DNA): TGTGCCAGCAGCTTAGATCCTAACACTGAAGCTTTCTTT. Amino acids: CASSLDPNTEAFF. The full variable domain, rest sourced from reference TRBV7-6 and TRBJ1-1, is GAGVSQSPRYKVTKRGQDVALRCDPISGHVSLYWYRQALGQGPEFLTYFNYEAQQDKSGLPNDRFSAERPEGSISTLTIQRTEQRDSAMYRCASSLDPNTEAFFGQGTRLTVV.

V and J are TRBV25-1 and TRBJ1-2; D perhaps matches TRBD1 (5 bases). This CDR3 comprises 14 residues. Germline V gene lookup returns CDR1 MGHDK and CDR2 SYGVNS. V lost 3 bases and J 0 bases, leaving 8 bases between the germline ends. The CDR3 spells CASSDSGTNYGYTF. As DNA, the CDR3 is TGTGCCAGCAGTGATTCAGGGACTAACTATGGCTACACCTTC.

The chain carries TRBV7-3 and TRBJ2-1; D not resolved. The CDR3 sequence is 10 residues long. V dropped 5 bases and J dropped 9 bases, with 5 bases sitting between them. Germline V gene lookup returns CDR1 SGHTA and CDR2 FQGTGA. The CDR3 nucleotides are TGTGCCAGCAGCCGCGGTGAGCAGTTCTTC. Translating gives CASSRGEQFF. Together with reference TRBV7-3 and TRBJ2-1, the CDR3 gives the full variable domain: GAGVSQTPSNKVTEKGKYVELRCDPISGHTALYWYRQSLGQGPEFLIYFQGTGAADDSGLPNDRFFAVRPEGSVSTLKIQRTERGDSAVYLCASSRGEQFFGPGTRLTVL.

This clone was found once. The chain recombines TRBV28 with TRBJ2-2; 7 bases fit TRBD2. Germline CDR1 is MDHEN and CDR2 is SYDVKM. With 1 base clipped from V and 3 bases from J, the junction kept 8 bases outside the gene matches. The CDR3 sequence is 17 residues long. In DNA form, the CDR3 reads TGTGCCAGCAGTTTATTCGGGCTTCTAGCGGACACCGGGGAGCTGTTTTTT. Its translation: CASSLFGLLADTGELFF.

This chain joins TRBV25-1 and TRBJ2-1; a weak D match, TRBD1 (6 bases). Trimming left V 5 bases short and J 0 bases short, with 11 bases between. Germline V gene data show CDR1 as MGHDK and CDR2 as SYGVNS. This CDR3 region has 15 residues. This CDR3 reads CASSPGQSSYNEQFF. The CDR3 DNA is TGTGCCAGCAGTCCGGGACAAAGCTCCTACAATGAGCAGTTCTTC.

This clone was seen a handful of times. This chain uses TRBV30 with TRBJ1-2; D not resolved. CDR1 and CDR2 (germline): GTSNPN, SVGIG (reference sequence). The CDR3 runs 10 residues. V was pared by 1 base and J by 7 bases, with 4 bases between. The DNA of the CDR3 is TGTGCCTGGAGTGACGTTGGCTACACCTTC. It translates to CAWSDVGYTF.

The V and J genes are TRBV28 and TRBJ2-5, with TRBD2 matching 11 bases. V lost 5 bases, J lost 1 base, and 6 bases stayed unmatched. The CDR3 contains 16 residues. Germline CDR1 reads MDHEN; CDR2 reads SYDVKM. The CDR3 DNA reads as TGTGCCAGCAGTCTGACTAGCGGGGACTTCCAAGAGACCCAGTACTTC. Protein: CASSLTSGDFQETQYF.

CDR3 sequence (DNA): TGTGCCAGCAGCAATGGACTAGCGGGAGTGTCGGAAGGGGCCAACGTCCTGACTTTC. Encoded protein: CASSNGLAGVSEGANVLTF. J is TRBJ2-6 and V is TRBV7-6; 13 bases fit TRBD2. V shed 5 bases and J 4 bases; nucleotides not matched to a gene: 11. CDR1 and CDR2 from the germline V gene are SGHVS and FNYEAQ. The CDR3 consists of 19 residues.

The V gene is TRBV28, the J gene TRBJ2-7; 7 bases map to TRBD1. CDR3 size: 15 residues. After removal of 4 bases from V and 0 bases from J, the junction contained 6 bases not matched to a gene. Germline V gene data show CDR1 as MDHEN and CDR2 as SYDVKM. The CDR3 loop is CASSYGAGGSYEQYF. As DNA, the CDR3 is TGTGCCAGCAGTTATGGGGCAGGGGGCTCCTACGAGCAGTACTTC.

The chain joins TRBV11-2 to TRBJ1-1; TRBD1 matches at 7 bases. V lost 11 bases to trimming and J lost 5 bases; unmatched junction nucleotides: 11. Germline lookup yields CDR1 SGHAT and CDR2 FQNNGV. This CDR3 has 13 amino acids. CDR3 nucleotides: TGTGCCTCCCGAGGGTCCAGGGGGACTGAAGCTTTCTTT. Translation: CASRGSRGTEAFF. Together with reference TRBV11-2 and TRBJ1-1, the CDR3 gives the full variable domain: EAGVAQSPRYKIIEKRQSVAFWCNPISGHATLYWYQQILGQGPKLLIQFQNNGVVDDSQLPKDRFSAERLKGVDSTLKIQPAKLEDSAVYLCASRGSRGTEAFFGQGTRLTVV.

V and J are TRBV19 and TRBJ2-1; D gene uncertain. The ends were cut back, 3 bases at V and 2 bases at J, with 8 bases in the middle. Per germline, CDR1 LNHDA and CDR2 SQIVND (reference sequence). The CDR3 sequence is 14 residues long. CDR3 protein: CASSISGAYNEQFF. The DNA for the CDR3 is TGTGCCAGTAGTATTTCAGGAGCCTACAATGAGCAGTTCTTC.

The chain recombines TRBV27 with TRBJ1-6; tentatively, D is TRBD1 (6 bases). V was trimmed by 5 bases and J by 4 bases, leaving 12 bases between them. This CDR3 spans 15 amino acids. The germline gives CDR1 MNHEY, CDR2 SMNVEV (reference sequence). The CDR3 spells CASSPRQEYNSPLHF. CDR3 nucleotides: TGTGCCAGCAGTCCACGACAGGAGTATAATTCACCCCTCCACTTT.

DNA of the CDR3: TGTGCCTCCCCCCGGCGGGAGGGCCCGCCCGGGGAGCTGTTTTTT. Translated: CASPRREGPPGELFF. The chain uses TRBV6-4 and TRBJ2-2; 9 positions match TRBD2. This CDR3 region has 15 residues. The germline V gene has CDR1 MRHNA and CDR2 SNTAGT. The junction had 13 bases not matched to a gene; V was cut back by 11 bases and J by 6 bases.